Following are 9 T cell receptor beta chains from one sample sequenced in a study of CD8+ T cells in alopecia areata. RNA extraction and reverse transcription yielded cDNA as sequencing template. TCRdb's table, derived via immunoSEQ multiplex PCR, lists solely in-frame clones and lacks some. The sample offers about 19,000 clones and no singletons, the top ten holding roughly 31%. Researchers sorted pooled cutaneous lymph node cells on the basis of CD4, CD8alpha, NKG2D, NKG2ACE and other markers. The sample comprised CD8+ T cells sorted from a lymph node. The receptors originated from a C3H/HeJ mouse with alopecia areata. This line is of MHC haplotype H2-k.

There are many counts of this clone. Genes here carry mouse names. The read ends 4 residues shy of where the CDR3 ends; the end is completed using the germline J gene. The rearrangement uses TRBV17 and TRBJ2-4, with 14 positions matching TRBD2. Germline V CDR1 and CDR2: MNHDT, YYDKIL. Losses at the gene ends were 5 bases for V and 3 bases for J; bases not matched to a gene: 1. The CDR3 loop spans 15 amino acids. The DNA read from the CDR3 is TGTGCTAGCAGTCGGGACTGGGGGGGCCAAAAC. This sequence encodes CASSRDWGGQN. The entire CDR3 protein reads CASSRDWGGQNTLYF.

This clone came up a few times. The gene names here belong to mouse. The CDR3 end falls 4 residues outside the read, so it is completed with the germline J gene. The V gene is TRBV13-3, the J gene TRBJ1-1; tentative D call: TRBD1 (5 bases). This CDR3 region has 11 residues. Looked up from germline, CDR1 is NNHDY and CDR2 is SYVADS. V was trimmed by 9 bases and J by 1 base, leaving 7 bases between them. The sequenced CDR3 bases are TGTGCCACCACAGGGAACACA. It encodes CATTGNT. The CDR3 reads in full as CATTGNTEVFF.

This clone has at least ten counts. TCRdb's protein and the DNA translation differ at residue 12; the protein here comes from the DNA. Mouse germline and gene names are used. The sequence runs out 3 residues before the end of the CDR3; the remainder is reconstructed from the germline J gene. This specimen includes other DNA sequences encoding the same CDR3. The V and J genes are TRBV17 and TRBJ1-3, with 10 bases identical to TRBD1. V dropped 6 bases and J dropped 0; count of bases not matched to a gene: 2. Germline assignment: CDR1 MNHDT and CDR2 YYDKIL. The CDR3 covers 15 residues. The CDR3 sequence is CASSRDRGSGNTLYF. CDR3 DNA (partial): TGTGCTAGCAGCAGGGACAGGGGTTCTGGAAATACG.

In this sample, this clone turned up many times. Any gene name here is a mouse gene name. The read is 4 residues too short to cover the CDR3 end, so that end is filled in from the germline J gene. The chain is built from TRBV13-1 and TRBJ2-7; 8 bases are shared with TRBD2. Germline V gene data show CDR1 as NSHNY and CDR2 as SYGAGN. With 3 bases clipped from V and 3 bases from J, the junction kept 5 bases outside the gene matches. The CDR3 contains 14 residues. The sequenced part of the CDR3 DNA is TGTGCCAGCAGTGGTGGGACTGGCTTCTAT. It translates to CASSGGTGFY. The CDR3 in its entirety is CASSGGTGFYEQYF.

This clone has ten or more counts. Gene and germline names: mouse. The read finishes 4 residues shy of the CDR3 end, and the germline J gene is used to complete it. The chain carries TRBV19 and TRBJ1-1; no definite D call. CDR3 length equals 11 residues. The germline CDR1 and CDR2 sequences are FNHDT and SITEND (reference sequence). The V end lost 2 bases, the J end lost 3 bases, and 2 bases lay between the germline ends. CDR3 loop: CASSMDTEVFF. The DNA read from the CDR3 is TGTGCCAGCAGTATGGACACA. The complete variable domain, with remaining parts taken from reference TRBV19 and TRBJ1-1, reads GGIITQTPKFLIGQEGQKLTLKCQQNFNHDTMYWYRQDSGKGLRLIYYSITENDLQKGDLSEGYDASREKKSSFSLTVTSAQKNEMAVFLCASSMDTEVFFGKGTRLTVV.

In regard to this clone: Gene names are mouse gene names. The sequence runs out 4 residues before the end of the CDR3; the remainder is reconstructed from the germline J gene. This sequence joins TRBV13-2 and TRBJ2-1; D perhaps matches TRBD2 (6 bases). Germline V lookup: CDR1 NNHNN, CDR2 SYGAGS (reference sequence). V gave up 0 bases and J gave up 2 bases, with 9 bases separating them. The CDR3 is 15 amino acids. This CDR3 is CASGDARGDYAEQFF. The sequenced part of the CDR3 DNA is TGTGCCAGCGGTGATGCACGGGGGGACTATGCT.

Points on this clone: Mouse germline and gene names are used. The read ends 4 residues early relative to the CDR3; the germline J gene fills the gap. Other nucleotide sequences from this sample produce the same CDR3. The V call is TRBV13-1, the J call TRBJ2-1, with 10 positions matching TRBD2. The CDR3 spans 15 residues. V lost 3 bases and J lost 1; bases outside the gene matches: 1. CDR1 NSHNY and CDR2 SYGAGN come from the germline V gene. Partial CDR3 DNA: TGTGCCAGCAGTGGGGACTGGGGAAACTATGCT. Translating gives CASSGDWGNYA. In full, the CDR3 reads CASSGDWGNYAEQFF.

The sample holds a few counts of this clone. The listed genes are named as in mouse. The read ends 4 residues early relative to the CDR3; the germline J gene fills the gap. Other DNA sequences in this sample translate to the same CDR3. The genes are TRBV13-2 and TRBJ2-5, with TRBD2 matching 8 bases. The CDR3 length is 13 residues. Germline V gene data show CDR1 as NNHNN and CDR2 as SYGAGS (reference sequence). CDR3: CASGDAGGDTQYF. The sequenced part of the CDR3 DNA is TGTGCCAGCGGTGATGCTGGGGGGGAC.

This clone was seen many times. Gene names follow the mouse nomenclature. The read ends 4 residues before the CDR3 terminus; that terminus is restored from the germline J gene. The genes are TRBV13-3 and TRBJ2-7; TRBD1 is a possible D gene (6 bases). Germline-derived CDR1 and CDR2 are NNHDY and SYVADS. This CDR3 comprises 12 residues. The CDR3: CASSPQGDEQYF. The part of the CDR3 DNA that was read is TGTGCCAGCAGTCCACAGGGAGAT.